The source of this TCR beta chain is a study of blood T cell repertoires in COVID-19. Background on the study: Sites across the United States, Italy and Spain contributed samples from acute and convalescent COVID-19. PBMCs, B-cell-depleted T cells, or T cells were the source of the cDNA or gDNA that made up the material.

TCRdb's table, derived via immunoSEQ multiplex PCR, lists solely in-frame clones and lacks some. The data contain fewer than 500,000 clones, approximately 90% of them seen just once; the ten biggest clones take up under 2.5%. V was shortened by 8 bases and J by 0 bases, with 16 bases between the two germline ends. Germline-derived CDR1 and CDR2 are MNHEY and SVGAGI. This CDR3 comprises 15 residues. Participants, 18 to 89 years old, spanned more than 20 US areas. Cohort allocation depended upon clinical history that participants reported. V and J are TRBV6-5 and TRBJ2-5, with D tentatively TRBD1 (6 bases). The TCR sequence derives from a woman aged 18-29 years with acute COVID-19. Sequenced sample: PBMCs or T cells enriched from blood (not recorded which). CDR3 residues: CASGNKDRNQETQYF. CDR3 bases: TGTGCCAGCGGGAACAAGGACAGAAACCAAGAGACCCAGTACTTC.